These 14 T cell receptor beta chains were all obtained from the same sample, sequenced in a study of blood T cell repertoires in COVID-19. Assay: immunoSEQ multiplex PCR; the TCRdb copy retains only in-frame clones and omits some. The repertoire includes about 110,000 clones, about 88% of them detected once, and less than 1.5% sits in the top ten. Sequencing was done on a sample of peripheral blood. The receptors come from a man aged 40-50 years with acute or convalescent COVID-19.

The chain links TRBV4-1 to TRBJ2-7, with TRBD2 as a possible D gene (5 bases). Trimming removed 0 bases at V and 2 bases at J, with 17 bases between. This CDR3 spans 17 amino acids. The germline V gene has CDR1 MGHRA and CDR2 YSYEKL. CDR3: CASSQDQVRGSAYEQYF. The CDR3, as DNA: TGCGCCAGCAGCCAAGACCAGGTTCGAGGGTCGGCCTACGAGCAGTACTTC.

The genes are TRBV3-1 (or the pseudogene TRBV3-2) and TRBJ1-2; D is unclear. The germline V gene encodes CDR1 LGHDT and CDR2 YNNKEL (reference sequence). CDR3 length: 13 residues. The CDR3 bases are TGTGCGCCACCGGAGGAGCTAACCTATGGCTACACCTTC. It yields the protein CAPPEELTYGYTF.

The CDR3 DNA follows: TGTGCCAGCAGCTCGCGGGGGCGAGATGAGCAGTTCTTC. Protein: CASSSRGRDEQFF. The chain recombines TRBV9 with TRBJ2-1, with D possibly matching TRBD2 (7 bases). CDR1 is SGDLS and CDR2 is YYNGEE in the germline V gene. The CDR3 runs 13 residues. V lost 4 bases and J lost 8, with 13 bases in between.

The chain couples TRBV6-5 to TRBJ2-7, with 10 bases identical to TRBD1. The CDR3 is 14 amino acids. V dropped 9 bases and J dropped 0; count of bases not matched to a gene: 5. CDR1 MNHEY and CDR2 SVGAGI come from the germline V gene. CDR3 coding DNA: TGTGCCAGTTATGGACAGGGGGGCTCCTACGAGCAGTACTTC. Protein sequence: CASYGQGGSYEQYF.

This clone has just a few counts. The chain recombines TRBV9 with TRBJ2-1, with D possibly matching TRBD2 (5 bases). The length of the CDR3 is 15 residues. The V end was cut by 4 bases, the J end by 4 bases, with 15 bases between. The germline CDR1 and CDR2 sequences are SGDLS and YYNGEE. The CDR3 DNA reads TGTGCCAGCAGCAACAAGGAGGCCCTATACAATGAGCAGTTCTTC. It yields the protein CASSNKEALYNEQFF.

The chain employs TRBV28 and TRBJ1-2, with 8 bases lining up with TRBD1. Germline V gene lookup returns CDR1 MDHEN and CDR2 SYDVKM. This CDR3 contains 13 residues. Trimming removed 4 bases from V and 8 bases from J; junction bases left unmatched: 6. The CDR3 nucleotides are TGTGCCAGCAGTTATCAGGGGGCCGGCGGCTACACCTTC. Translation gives CASSYQGAGGYTF.

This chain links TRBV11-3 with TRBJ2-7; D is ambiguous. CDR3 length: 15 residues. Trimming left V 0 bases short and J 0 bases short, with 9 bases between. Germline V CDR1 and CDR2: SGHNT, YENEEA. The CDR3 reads CASSLEGSLSYEQYF. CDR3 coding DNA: TGTGCCAGCAGCTTAGAGGGTAGCCTCTCCTACGAGCAGTACTTC. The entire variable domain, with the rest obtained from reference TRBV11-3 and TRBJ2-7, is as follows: EAGVVQSPRYKIIEKKQPVAFWCNPISGHNTLYWYLQNLGQGPELLIRYENEEAVDDSQLPKDRFSAERLKGVDSTLKIQPAELGDSAVYLCASSLEGSLSYEQYFGPGTRLTVT.

The CDR3 region is CASSIRGGDRSYNEQFF. The CDR3 DNA is TGTGCCAGCAGCATCCGCGGAGGTGACCGGTCCTACAATGAGCAGTTCTTC. The chain uses TRBV21-1 and TRBJ2-1; TRBD2, the table's D call, was not compared with the DNA. TRBV21-1 is a pseudogene. This CDR3 has 17 residues.

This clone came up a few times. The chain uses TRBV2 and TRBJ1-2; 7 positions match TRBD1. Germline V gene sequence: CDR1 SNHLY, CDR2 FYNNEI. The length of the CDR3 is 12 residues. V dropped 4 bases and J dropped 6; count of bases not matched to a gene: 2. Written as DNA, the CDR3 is TGTGCCAGCAGTGTTGGGACAGATGGCTACACCTTC. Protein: CASSVGTDGYTF.

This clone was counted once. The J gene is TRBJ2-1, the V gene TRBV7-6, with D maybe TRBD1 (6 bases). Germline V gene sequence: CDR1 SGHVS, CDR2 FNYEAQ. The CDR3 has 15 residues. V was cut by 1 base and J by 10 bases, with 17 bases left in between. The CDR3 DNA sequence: TGTGCCAGCAGCTTAGTTGGAACAGGGATGGGCGAGCAGTTCTTC. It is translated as CASSLVGTGMGEQFF.

CDR3 protein: CASSLAGTSNTGELFF. CDR3 coding DNA: TGTGCCAGCAGCTTAGCCGGGACATCTAACACCGGGGAGCTGTTTTTT. V is TRBV7-2 and J is TRBJ2-2; possible D gene TRBD1, 6 bases. The V and J ends lost 0 bases and 2 bases respectively, with 10 bases between them. The CDR3 runs to 16 residues. The germline V gene encodes CDR1 SGHTA and CDR2 FQGNSA.

The chain's CDR3 is CATSSRTFLNYGYTF. The CDR3 nucleotides read TGTGCCACCAGCAGTAGGACATTCCTCAACTATGGCTACACCTTC. The V call is TRBV15, the J call TRBJ1-2; TRBD1 might be the D (5 bases). Germline V gene lookup returns CDR1 LNHNV and CDR2 YYDKDF (reference sequence). Between the trimmed V and J ends, which lost 3 bases and 2 bases, there was a span of 13 bases. The CDR3 is 15 amino acids.

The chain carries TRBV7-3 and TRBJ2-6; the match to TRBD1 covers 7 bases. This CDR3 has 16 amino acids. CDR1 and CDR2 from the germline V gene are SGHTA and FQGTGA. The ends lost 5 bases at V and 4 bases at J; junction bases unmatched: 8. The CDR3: CASSPTDRVGANVLTF. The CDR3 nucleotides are TGTGCCAGCAGCCCCACCGACAGGGTCGGGGCCAACGTCCTGACTTTC.

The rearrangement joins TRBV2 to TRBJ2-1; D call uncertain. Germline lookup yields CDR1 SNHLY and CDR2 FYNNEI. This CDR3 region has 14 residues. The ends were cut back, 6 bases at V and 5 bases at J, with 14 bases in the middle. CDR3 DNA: TGTGCCAGCAGCCCCTTGACTGTTAACAATGAGCAGTTCTTC. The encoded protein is CASSPLTVNNEQFF.